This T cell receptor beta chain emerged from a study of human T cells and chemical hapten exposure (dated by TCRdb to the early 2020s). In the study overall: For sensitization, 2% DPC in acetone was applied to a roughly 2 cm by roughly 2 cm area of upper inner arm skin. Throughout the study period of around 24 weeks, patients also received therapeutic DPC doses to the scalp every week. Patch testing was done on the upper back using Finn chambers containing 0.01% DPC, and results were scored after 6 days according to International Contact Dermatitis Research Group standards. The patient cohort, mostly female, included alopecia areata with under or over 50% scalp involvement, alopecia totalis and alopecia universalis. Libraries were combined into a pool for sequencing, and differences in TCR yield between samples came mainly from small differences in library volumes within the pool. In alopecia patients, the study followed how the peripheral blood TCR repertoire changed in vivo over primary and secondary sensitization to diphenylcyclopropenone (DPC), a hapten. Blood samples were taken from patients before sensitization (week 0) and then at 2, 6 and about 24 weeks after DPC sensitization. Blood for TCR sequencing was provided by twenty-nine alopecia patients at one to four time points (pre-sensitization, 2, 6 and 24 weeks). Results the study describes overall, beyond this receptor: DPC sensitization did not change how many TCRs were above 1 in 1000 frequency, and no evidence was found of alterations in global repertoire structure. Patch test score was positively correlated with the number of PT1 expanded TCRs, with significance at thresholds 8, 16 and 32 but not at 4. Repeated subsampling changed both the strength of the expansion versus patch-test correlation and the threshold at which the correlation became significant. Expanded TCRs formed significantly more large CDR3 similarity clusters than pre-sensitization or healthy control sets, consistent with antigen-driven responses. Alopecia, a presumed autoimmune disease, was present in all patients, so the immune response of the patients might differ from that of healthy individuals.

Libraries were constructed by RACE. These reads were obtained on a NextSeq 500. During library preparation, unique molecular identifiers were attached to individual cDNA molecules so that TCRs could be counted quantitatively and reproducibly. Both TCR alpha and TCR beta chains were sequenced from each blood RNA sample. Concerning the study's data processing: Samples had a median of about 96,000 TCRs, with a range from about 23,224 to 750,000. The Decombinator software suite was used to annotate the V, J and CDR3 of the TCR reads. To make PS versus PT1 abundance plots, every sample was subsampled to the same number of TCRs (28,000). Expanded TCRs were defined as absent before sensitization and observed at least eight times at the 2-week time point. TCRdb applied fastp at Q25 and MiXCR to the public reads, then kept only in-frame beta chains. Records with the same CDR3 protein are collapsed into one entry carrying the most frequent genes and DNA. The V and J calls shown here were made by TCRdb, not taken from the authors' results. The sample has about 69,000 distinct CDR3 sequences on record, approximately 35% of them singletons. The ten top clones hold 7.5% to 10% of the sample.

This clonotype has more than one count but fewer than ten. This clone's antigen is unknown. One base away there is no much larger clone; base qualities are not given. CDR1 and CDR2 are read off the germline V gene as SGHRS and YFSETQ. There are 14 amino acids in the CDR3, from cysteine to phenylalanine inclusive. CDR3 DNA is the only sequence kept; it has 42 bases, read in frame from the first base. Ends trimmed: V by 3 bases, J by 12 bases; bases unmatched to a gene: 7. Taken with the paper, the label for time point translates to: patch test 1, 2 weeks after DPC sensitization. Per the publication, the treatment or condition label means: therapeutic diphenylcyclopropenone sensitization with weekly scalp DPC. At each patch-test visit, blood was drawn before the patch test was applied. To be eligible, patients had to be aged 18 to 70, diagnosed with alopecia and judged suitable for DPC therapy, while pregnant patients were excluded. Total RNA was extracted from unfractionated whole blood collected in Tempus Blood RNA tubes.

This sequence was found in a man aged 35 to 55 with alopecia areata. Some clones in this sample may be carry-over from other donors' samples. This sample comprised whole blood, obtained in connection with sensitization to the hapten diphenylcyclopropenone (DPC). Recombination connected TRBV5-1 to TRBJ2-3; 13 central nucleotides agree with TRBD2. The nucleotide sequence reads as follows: TGCGCCAGCAGCTATGGGACTAGCGGGATGAATCAGTATTTT. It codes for CASSYGTSGMNQYF.